The TCR beta chain under discussion was sequenced for a study of blood T cell repertoires in COVID-19. Across the whole study: In each case, the material was cDNA or gDNA derived from T cells, B-cell-depleted T cells, or PBMCs.

The length of the CDR3 is 15 residues. V was clipped by 1 base and J by 8 bases; unmatched bases: 6. CDR1 and CDR2 (germline): MGHRA, YSYEKL. The method was immunoSEQ multiplex PCR; TCRdb's version includes in-frame clones alone and lacks a portion of them. The sample includes 110,000 or so clones, about four fifths of them seen just once. The sequenced sample consisted of peripheral blood. The rearrangement links TRBV4-1 to TRBJ2-1, with TRBD2 matching over 9 bases. This TCR was recovered from a woman between 35 and 50 years old with acute or convalescent COVID-19. Here the CDR3 reads CASSQGQSGGYEQFF. CDR3 DNA: TGCGCCAGCAGCCAAGGACAGAGCGGGGGGTATGAGCAGTTCTTC.